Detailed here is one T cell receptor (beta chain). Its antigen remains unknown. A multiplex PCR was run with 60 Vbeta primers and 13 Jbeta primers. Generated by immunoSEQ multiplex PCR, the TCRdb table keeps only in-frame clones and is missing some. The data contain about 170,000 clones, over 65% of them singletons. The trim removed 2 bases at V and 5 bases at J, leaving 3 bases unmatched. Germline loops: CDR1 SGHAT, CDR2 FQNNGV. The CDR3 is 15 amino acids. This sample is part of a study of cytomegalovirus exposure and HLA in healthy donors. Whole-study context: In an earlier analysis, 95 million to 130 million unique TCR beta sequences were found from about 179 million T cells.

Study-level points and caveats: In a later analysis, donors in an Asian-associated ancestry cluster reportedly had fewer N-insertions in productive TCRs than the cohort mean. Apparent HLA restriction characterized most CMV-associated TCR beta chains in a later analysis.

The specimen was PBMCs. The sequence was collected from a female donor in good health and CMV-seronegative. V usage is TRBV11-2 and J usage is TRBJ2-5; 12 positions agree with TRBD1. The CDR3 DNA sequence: TGTGCCAGCAGCTTAACCGGGACAGGGGGCGAGACCCAGTACTTC. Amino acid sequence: CASSLTGTGGETQYF.